This T cell receptor (beta chain) was obtained from a study of shared clonotypes between healthy human individuals. Study background: The people who gave samples were a couple of women and three men aged 18 to 49.

The CDR3 runs 14 residues. The germline CDR1 and CDR2 sequences are SNHLY and FYNNEI. The method was immunoSEQ multiplex PCR; TCRdb's version includes in-frame clones alone and lacks a portion of them. The sample holds 950,000 to 1,300,000 clones; roughly 80% are singletons and the top ten take 1.4% to 1.5%. A word on this clone: At one of its ends the junction is not consistent with the germline gene, which may arise from a read error.

This receptor was taken from a man between 18 and 29 years old in good health. This sequence joins TRBV2 and TRBJ2-7; 12 positions match TRBD2. The specimen sequenced was memory CD4+ T cells sorted from blood. As for subset: CD45RA-negative fraction. In DNA, the CDR3 is TGTGCCAGCAGGTCTAGCGGGAGGGCCTTACATATCCCCTTC. It translates to CASRSSGRALHIPF. The full variable domain, with the rest looked up from reference TRBV2 and TRBJ2-7, is EPEVTQTPSHQVTQMGQEVILRCVPISNHLYFYWYRQILGQKVEFLVSFYNNEISEKSEIFDDQFSVERPDGSNFTLKIRSTKLEDSAMYFCASRSSGRALHIPFGPGTRLTVT.